The source of this TCR beta chain is a study of blood T cells in healthy people across ages. For the second PCR, which ran for about 6 to 12 cycles, a sample-barcoded 5' primer and a J-beta primer mix were used. In TCRdb, the 5' RACE reads were re-called with MiXCR into one record per CDR3 protein. In the table there are approximately 690,000 distinct CDR3 sequences, approximately 50% of which are singletons. V lost 2 bases to trimming and J lost 4 bases, with 14 bases between them. The CDR3 contains 15 residues. From germline, CDR1 is LGHDT and CDR2 YNNKEL (reference sequence). Input material: blood. This sequence originates from a man in his fifties or sixties in good health. The V call is TRBV3-1, the J call TRBJ2-5; possible D gene TRBD1, 6 bases. DNA of the CDR3: TGTGCCAGCAGCCAACTGGGACAAATCGGAGAGACCCAGTACTTC. This sequence encodes CASSQLGQIGETQYF.